This is a list of T cell receptor beta chains from one sample in a study of CD8+CD57+ T cells in acquired aplastic anemia. From the reads, TCRdb called clonotypes with MiXCR, one entry per CDR3 protein. The sample lists roughly 120,000 distinct CDR3 sequences; about 50% were seen once. Material for sequencing was sorted CD4+, CD8+, or CD8+CD57+ T cells (not recorded which) from PBMCs. The receptor set was obtained from a human donor with aplastic anemia. The CDR3 runs from the conserved cysteine through the conserved F or W. Each record gives: V gene, J gene, clone size, CDR3 length, D gene, CDR3 DNA, CDR3 protein. The D gene is left open where the match is weak. Where a row states a size, it is once, few, many or the class of an expanded clone; other rows omit it.

V: TRBV2; J: TRBJ1-2; size: -; length: 15; D: -; DNA: TGTGCCAGCAGCTTATCCCGGGACATGATCTATGGCTACACCTTC; CDR3: CASSLSRDMIYGYTF
V: TRBV2; J: TRBJ2-1; size: many; length: 12; D: -; DNA: TGTGCCAGCATGAATAGGCACCGTGAGCAGTTCTTC; CDR3: CASMNRHREQFF
V: TRBV2; J: TRBJ2-5; size: -; length: 11; D: -; DNA: TGTGCCACCAAAACCCGGGAGACCCAGTACTTC; CDR3: CATKTRETQYF
V: TRBV24-1; J: TRBJ2-1; size: -; length: 16; D: TRBD2; DNA: TGTGCCACCAGTGATGCGACTAGCGGGAGTTACAATGAGCAGTTCTTC; CDR3: CATSDATSGSYNEQFF
V: TRBV2; J: TRBJ2-2; size: -; length: 15; D: -; DNA: TGTGCCAGCAGTGACTTTAGGGGGGACACCGGGGAGCTGCTTTTT; CDR3: CASSDFRGDTGELLF
V: TRBV7-6; J: TRBJ2-5; size: -; length: 16; D: -; DNA: TGTGCCAGCAGCACCGATGGGCTAGGGGGTCGGGAGACCCAGTACTTC; CDR3: CASSTDGLGGRETQYF
V: TRBV9; J: TRBJ2-3; size: -; length: 20; D: TRBD2; DNA: TGTGCCAGCAGCGTAGTTGGGACTAGCGGGAGGCCCGGGCGCACAGATACGCAGTATTTT; CDR3: CASSVVGTSGRPGRTDTQYF
V: TRBV7-2; J: TRBJ1-6; size: many; length: 17; D: -; DNA: TGTGCCAGCAGCTTAGCGGGCAGCGTCTCCTATAATTCACCCCTCCACTTT; CDR3: CASSLAGSVSYNSPLHF
V: TRBV6-5; J: TRBJ2-7; size: many; length: 13; D: -; DNA: TGTGCCAGCAGTTGGGACTCGCCGGGGGAGCAGTACTTC; CDR3: CASSWDSPGEQYF
V: TRBV7-9; J: TRBJ2-7; size: -; length: 13; D: -; DNA: TGTGCCAGCAGGTCACAGGGCAGGTACGAGCAGTACTTC; CDR3: CASRSQGRYEQYF
V: TRBV20-1; J: TRBJ2-1; size: -; length: 14; D: TRBD2; DNA: TGCAGTGCTAGAGATCGCGAGCGGGAGGTTGAGCAGTTCTTC; CDR3: CSARDREREVEQFF
V: TRBV7-8; J: TRBJ2-3; size: -; length: 15; D: -; DNA: TGTGCCAGCAGCTCCCGATGGGGGGGCACAGATACGCAGTATTTT; CDR3: CASSSRWGGTDTQYF
V: TRBV12-3/TRBV12-4; J: TRBJ1-1; size: -; length: 14; D: -; DNA: TGTGCCAGCAGCCTAAGGGGTACGAACACTGAAGCTTTCTTT; CDR3: CASSLRGTNTEAFF
V: TRBV5-1; J: TRBJ2-3; size: many; length: 15; D: TRBD1; DNA: TGCGCCAGCAGATACACAGGGGGCGCGGGAGATACGCAGTATTTT; CDR3: CASRYTGGAGDTQYF
V: TRBV20-1; J: TRBJ2-5; size: -; length: 16; D: TRBD2; DNA: TGCAGTGCTACCCGCTCTAGCGGGAGGACCCGAGAGACCCAGTACTTC; CDR3: CSATRSSGRTRETQYF
V: TRBV20-1; J: TRBJ2-3; size: -; length: 13; D: -; DNA: TGCAGTGCTAGCCAGGGGAGTGGAGATACGCAGTATTTT; CDR3: CSASQGSGDTQYF
V: TRBV5-1; J: TRBJ2-7; size: once; length: 12; D: -; DNA: TGCGCCAGCAGCTTACTAGGACCGGAGCAGTACTTC; CDR3: CASSLLGPEQYF
V: TRBV7-9; J: TRBJ1-6; size: -; length: 14; D: TRBD1; DNA: TGTGCCAGCAGCTTGACAGGGGTGGCTTCACCCCTCCACTTT; CDR3: CASSLTGVASPLHF
V: TRBV2; J: TRBJ1-2; size: -; length: 12; D: -; DNA: TGTGCCAGCAGGGACAGTATCTATGGCTACACCTTC; CDR3: CASRDSIYGYTF
V: TRBV29-1; J: TRBJ1-1; size: -; length: 14; D: -; DNA: TGCAGCGTTGGGGTAATGACAGGGAACACTGAAGCTTTCTTT; CDR3: CSVGVMTGNTEAFF